This TCR beta chain came from a study of blood T cell repertoires in COVID-19. Across the whole study: T cells, B-cell-depleted T cells, or PBMCs provided the cDNA or gDNA that served as material.

Study processing details: Amplification of reference gene primers provided the estimated nucleated cell counts. Clones were sequenced by immunoSEQ multiplex PCR, and TCRdb holds only the in-frame ones, with some missing. V and J calls plus clone size are reproduced from that table; the DNA served to infer D and trimming. This sample has around 200,000 clones; 85% to 90% occur once, and the top ten carry 9.5% to 13%. Patients from Seattle were sampled longitudinally, starting during active infection. Germline V lookup: CDR1 SEHNR, CDR2 FQNEAQ (reference sequence). The CDR3 has 15 residues. The trim removed 1 base at V and 3 bases at J, leaving 5 bases unmatched.

The sequencing input was peripheral blood. The genes are TRBV7-9 and TRBJ2-7; the match to TRBD2 covers 8 bases. The sequence was collected from an older woman with COVID-19, enrolled during active disease. The CDR3 DNA reads TGTGCCAGCAGCTTAGGAATAGCGGGACTCTACGAGCAGTACTTC. Translated, it gives CASSLGIAGLYEQYF.